This T cell receptor (beta chain) was sequenced for a study of regulatory T cells in long-lasting Graves disease. Arm-PCR of CDR3 regions and iRepertoire HTBI primers were the basis on which TCR beta libraries were built. Each CDR3 protein gets one entry after TCRdb re-called the multiplex PCR reads with MiXCR. The top ten hold around 25% of the sample, which has about 530,000 distinct CDR3 sequences, about 16% seen once. The germline V gene has CDR1 SGHDT and CDR2 YYEEEE. Trimming took off 4 bases at V and 0 bases at J, with 13 bases between the two ends. The CDR3 spans 15 residues. Described time point: newly diagnosed GD, antithyroid drugs for less than 3 months. Construction of the TCR library relied on RNA isolated from PBMCs. This clonotype was observed many times. These data are also associated with another study on T cells in Graves' hyperthyroidism and ophthalmopathy.

The sample was peripheral blood mononuclear cells (PBMCs), taken at new diagnosis, from a patient treated with antithyroid drugs. This receptor was obtained from a woman aged 40 to 65 with Graves disease. This sequence joins TRBV5-6 and TRBJ1-1; no reliable D call. The CDR3 sequence: CASSPMDRVNTEAFF. The CDR3 nucleotides are TGTGCCAGCAGCCCCATGGACCGAGTGAACACTGAAGCTTTCTTT.